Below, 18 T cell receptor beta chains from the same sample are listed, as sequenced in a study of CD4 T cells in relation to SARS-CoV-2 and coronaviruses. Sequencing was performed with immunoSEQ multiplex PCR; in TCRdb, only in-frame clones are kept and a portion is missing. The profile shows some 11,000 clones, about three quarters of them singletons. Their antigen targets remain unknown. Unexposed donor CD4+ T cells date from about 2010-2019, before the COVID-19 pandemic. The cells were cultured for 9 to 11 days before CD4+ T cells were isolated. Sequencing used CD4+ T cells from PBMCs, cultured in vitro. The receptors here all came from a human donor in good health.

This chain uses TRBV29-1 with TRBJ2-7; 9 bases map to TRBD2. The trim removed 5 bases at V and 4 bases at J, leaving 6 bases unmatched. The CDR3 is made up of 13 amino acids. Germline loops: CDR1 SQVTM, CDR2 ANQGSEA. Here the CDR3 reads CSVRAGGSYEQYF. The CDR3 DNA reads TGCAGCGTTCGAGCGGGAGGATCATACGAGCAGTACTTC.

CDR3 in DNA: TGTGCCAGCAGCTTGGGGGTCTCTGGGGCCAACGTCCTGACTTTC. Translated: CASSLGVSGANVLTF. J is TRBJ2-6 and V is TRBV7-9; D may correspond to TRBD1 or TRBD2 (5 bases each). Trimming removed 3 bases at V and 0 bases at J, with 6 bases between. Per germline, CDR1 SEHNR and CDR2 FQNEAQ (reference sequence). The CDR3 is 15 amino acids.

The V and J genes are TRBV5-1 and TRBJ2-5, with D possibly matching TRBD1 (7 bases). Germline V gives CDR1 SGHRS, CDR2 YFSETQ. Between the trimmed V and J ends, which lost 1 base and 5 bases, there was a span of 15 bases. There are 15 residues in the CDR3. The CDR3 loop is CASSLRGPGGETQYF. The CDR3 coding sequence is TGCGCCAGCAGCTTGCGGGGACCAGGGGGGGAGACCCAGTACTTC.

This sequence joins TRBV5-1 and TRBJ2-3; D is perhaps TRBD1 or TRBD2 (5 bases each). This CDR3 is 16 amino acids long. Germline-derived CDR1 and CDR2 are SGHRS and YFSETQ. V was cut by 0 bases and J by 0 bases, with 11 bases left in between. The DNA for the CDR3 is TGCGCCAGCAGCTTGGACGGGACGCTTAGCACAGATACGCAGTATTTT. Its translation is CASSLDGTLSTDTQYF.

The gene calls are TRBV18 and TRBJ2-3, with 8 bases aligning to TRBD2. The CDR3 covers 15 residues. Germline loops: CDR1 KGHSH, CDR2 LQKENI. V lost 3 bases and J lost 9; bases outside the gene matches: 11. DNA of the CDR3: TGTGCCAGCTCACCCGATGGCGGGGGGCGGGTAACGCAGTATTTT. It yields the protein CASSPDGGGRVTQYF.

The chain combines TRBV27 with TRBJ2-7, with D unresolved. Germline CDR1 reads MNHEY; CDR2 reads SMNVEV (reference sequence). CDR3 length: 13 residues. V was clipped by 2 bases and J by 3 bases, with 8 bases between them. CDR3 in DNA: TGTGCCAGCAGTTTAGGTGGGCGCTACGAGCAGTACTTC. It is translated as CASSLGGRYEQYF.

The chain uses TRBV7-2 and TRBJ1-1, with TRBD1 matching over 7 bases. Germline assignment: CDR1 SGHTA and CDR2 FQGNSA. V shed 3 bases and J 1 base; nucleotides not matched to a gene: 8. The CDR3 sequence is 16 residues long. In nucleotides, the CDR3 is TGTGCCAGCAGCTTCTGGGGTCCAGGGGGGAACACTGAAGCTTTCTTT. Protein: CASSFWGPGGNTEAFF.

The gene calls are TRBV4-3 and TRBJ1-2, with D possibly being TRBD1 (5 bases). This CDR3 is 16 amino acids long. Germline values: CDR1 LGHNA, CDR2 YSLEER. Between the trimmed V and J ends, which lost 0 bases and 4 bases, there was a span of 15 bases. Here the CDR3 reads CASSQEGTRGSYGYTF. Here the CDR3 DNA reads TGCGCCAGCAGCCAAGAAGGGACTCGAGGTAGCTATGGCTACACCTTC.

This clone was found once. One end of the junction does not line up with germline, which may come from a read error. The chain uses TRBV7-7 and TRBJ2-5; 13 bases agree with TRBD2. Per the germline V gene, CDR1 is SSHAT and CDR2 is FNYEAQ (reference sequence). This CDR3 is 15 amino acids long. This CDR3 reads CASSPRTSGGETQYF. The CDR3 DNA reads TGTGCTAGCAGCCCTCGGACTAGCGGGGGAGAGACCCAGTACTTC.

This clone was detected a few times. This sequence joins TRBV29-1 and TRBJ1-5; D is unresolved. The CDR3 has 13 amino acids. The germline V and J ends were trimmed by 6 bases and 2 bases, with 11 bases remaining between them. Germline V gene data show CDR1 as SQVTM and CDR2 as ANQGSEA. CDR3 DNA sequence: TGCAGCGTCAGCTTTACAGGCAATCAGCCCCAGCATTTT. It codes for CSVSFTGNQPQHF.

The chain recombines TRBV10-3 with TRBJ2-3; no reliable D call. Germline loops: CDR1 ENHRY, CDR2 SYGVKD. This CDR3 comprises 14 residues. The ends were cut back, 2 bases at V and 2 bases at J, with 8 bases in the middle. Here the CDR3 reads CAISEGGVTDTQYF. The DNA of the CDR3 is TGTGCCATCAGTGAGGGTGGAGTCACAGATACGCAGTATTTT.

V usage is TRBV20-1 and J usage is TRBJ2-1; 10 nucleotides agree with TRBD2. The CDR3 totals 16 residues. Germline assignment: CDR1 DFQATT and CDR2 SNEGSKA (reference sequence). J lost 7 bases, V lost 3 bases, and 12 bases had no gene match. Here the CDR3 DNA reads TGCAGTGCTAGTACCGTAGCGGGGGGCCAAACGAATGAGCAGTTCTTC. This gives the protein CSASTVAGGQTNEQFF.

Here the CDR3 DNA reads TGTGCCTGGAGTGTACTTGGACTAGGAGGACCGTATACGCAGTATTTT. Translation gives CAWSVLGLGGPYTQYF. This sequence joins TRBV30 and TRBJ2-3, with 7 bases lining up with TRBD2. The CDR3 loop spans 16 amino acids. The V gene's germline CDR1 is GTSNPN and CDR2 SVGIG (reference sequence). V was clipped by 0 bases and J by 7 bases; unmatched bases: 13.

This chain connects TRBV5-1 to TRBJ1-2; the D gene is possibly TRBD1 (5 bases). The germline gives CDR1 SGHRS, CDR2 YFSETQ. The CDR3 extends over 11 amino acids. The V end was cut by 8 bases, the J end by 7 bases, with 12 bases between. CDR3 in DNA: TGCGCCAGTCAGGGCACGGGTGGCTACACCTTC. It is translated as CASQGTGGYTF.

For the CDR3, the DNA is TGCGCCAGCAGCAGTGGAATTTCCGGCAACACTGAAGCTTTCTTT. It yields the protein CASSSGISGNTEAFF. The chain recombines TRBV5-1 with TRBJ1-1, with D unclear. Germline CDR1 SGHRS, CDR2 YFSETQ. Trimming took 4 bases from V and 2 from J, leaving 15 bases between them. The length of the CDR3 is 15 residues.

CDR3: CASSQEAAPGQGSDTQYF. CDR3 in DNA: TGCGCCAGCAGCCAAGAAGCTGCTCCTGGACAGGGGTCAGATACGCAGTATTTT. The chain joins TRBV4-3 to TRBJ2-3; 9 bases match TRBD1. Germline lookup yields CDR1 LGHNA and CDR2 YSLEER. This CDR3 has 18 amino acids. The ends lost 0 bases at V and 4 bases at J; junction bases unmatched: 11.

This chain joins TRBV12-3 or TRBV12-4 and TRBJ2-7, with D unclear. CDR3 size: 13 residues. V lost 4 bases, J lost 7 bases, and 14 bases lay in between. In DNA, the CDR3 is TGTGCCAGCAGTTGGGTCGTTCAAGGAGAGCAGTACTTC. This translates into CASSWVVQGEQYF.

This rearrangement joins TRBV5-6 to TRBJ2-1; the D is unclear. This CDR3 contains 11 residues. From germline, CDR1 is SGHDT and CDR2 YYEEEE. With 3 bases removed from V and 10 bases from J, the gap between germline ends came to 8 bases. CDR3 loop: CASSSLLEQFF. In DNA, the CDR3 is TGTGCCAGCAGCTCGCTTCTAGAGCAGTTCTTC.